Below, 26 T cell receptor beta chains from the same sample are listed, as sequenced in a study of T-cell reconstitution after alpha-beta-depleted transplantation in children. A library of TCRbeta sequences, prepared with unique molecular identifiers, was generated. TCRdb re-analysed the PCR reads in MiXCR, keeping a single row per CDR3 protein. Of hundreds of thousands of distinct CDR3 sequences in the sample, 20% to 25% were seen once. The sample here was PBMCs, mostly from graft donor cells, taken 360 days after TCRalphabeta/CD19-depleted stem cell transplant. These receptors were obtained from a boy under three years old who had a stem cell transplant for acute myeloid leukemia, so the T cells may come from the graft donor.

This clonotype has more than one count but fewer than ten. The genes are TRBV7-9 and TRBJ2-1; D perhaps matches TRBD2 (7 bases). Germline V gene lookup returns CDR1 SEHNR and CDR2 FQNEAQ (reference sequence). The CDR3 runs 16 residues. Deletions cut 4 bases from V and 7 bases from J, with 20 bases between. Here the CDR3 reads CASSSSDRGALNEQFF. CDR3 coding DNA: TGTGCCAGCAGCTCAAGCGACCGGGGGGCCTTAAATGAGCAGTTCTTC.

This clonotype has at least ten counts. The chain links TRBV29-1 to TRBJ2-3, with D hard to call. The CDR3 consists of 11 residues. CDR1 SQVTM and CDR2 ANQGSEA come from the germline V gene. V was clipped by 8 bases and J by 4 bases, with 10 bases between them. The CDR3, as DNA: TGCAGCCTCTCCGGCCCAGATACGCAGTATTTT. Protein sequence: CSLSGPDTQYF.

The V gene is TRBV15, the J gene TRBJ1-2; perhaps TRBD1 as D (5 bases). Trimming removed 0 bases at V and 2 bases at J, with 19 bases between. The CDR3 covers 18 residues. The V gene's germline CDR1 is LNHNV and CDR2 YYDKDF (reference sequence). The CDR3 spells CATSRERVGITGNYGYTF. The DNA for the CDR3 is TGTGCCACCAGCAGAGAAAGGGTAGGGATAACAGGAAACTATGGCTACACCTTC.

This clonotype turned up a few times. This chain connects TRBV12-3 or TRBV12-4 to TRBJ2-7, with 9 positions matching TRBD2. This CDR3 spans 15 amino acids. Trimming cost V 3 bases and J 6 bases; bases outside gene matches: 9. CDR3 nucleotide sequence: TGTGCCAGCAGTTTTGTGGTAGCGGGGGTGGGCGAGCAGTACTTC. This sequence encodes CASSFVVAGVGEQYF.

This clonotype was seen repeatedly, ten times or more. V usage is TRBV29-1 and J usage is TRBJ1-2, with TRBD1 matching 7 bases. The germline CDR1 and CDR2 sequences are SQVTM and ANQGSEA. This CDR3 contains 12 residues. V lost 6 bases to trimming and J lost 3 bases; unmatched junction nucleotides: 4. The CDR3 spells CSVPQGDYGYTF. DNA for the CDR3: TGCAGCGTGCCCCAGGGGGACTATGGCTACACCTTC.

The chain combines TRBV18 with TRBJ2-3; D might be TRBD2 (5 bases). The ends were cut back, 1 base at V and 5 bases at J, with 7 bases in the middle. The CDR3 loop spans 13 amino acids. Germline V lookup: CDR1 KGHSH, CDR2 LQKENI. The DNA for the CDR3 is TGTGCCAGCTCACCACGAGAGGGAGATACGCAGTATTTT. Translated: CASSPREGDTQYF.

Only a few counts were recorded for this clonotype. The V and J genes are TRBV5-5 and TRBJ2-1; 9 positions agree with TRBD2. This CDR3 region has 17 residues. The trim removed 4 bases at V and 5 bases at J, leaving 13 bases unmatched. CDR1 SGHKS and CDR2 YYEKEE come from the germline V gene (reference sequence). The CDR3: CASSAWALAGPNNEQFF. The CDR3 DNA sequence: TGTGCCAGCAGCGCATGGGCCCTAGCGGGACCCAACAATGAGCAGTTCTTC.

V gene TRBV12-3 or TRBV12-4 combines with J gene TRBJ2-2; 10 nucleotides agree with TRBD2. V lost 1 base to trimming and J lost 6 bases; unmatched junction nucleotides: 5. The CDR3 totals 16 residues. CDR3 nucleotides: TGTGCCAGCAGTTTAGATCAACTAGCGGGGCCCGGGGAGCTGTTTTTT. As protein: CASSLDQLAGPGELFF.

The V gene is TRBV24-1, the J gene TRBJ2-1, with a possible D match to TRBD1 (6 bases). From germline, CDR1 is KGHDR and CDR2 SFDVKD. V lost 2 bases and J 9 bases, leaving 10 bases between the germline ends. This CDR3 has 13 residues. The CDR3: CATSDSPGVEQFF. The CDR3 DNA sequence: TGTGCCACCAGTGATTCGCCAGGGGTTGAGCAGTTCTTC.

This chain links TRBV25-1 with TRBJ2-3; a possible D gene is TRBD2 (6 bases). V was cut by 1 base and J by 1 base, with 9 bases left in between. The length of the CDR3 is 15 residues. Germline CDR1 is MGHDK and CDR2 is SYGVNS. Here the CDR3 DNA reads TGTGCCAGCAGTGAATGGGGAGGACGCACAGATACGCAGTATTTT. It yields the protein CASSEWGGRTDTQYF.

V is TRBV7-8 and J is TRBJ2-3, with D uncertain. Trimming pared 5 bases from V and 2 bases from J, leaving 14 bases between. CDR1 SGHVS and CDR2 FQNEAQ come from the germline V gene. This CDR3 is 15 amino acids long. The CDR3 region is CASSRERYPTDTQYF. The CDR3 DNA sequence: TGTGCCAGCAGCCGTGAGAGGTACCCCACAGATACGCAGTATTTT.

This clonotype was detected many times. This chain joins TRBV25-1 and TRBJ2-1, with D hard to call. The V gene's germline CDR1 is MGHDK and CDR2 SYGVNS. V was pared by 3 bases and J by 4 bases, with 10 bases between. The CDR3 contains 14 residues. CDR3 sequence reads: CASSESSPYNEQFF. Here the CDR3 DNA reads TGTGCCAGCAGTGAGTCCTCGCCATACAATGAGCAGTTCTTC.

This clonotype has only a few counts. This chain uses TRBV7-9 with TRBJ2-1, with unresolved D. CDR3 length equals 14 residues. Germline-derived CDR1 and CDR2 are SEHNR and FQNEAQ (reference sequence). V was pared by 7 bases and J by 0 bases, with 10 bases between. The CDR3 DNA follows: TGTGCCAGCAAGTGGGGAAGCTCCTACAATGAGCAGTTCTTC. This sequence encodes CASKWGSSYNEQFF.

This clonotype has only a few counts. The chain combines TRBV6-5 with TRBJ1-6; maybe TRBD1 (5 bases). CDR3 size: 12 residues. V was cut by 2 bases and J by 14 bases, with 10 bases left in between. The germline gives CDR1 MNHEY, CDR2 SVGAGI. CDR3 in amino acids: CASSYNRDSLHF. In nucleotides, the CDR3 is TGTGCCAGCAGTTACAATCGGGACTCCCTCCACTTT.

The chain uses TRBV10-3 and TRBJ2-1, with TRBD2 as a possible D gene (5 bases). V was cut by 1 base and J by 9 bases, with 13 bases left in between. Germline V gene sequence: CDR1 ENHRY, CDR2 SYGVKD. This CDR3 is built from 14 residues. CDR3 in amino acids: CAISEYAGEGEQFF. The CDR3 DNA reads TGTGCCATCAGTGAGTATGCAGGAGAGGGTGAGCAGTTCTTC.

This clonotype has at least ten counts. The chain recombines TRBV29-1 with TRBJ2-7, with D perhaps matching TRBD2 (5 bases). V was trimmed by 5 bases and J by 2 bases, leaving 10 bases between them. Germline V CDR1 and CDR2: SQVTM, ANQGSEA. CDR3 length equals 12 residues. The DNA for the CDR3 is TGCAGCGTTTTGGCTAGCCCCTACGAGCAGTACGTC. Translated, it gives CSVLASPYEQYV.

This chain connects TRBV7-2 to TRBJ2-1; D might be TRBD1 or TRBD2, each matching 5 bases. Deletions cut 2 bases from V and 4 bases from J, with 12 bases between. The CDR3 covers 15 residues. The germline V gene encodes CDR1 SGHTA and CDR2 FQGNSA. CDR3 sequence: CASSLYWGYYNEQFF. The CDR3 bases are TGTGCCAGCAGCTTATATTGGGGGTATTACAATGAGCAGTTCTTC.

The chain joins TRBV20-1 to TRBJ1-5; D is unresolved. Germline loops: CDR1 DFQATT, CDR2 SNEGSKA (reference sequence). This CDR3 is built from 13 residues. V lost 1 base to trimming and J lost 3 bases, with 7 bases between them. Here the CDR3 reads CSARGSFNQPQHF. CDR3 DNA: TGCAGTGCTAGAGGGAGTTTCAATCAGCCCCAGCATTTT.

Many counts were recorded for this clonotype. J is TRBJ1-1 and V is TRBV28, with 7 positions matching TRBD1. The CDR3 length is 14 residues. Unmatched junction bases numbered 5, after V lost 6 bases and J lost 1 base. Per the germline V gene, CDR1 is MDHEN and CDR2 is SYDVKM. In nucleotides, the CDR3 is TGTGCCAGCAGATTGACAGGGACGAACACTGAAGCTTTCTTT. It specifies CASRLTGTNTEAFF.

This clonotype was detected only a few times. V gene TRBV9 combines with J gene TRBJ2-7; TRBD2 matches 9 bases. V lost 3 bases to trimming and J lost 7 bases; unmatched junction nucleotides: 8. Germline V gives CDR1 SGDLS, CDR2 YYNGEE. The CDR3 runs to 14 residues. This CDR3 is CASSEGGGAVEQYF. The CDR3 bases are TGTGCCAGCAGCGAGGGCGGGGGGGCCGTAGAGCAGTACTTC.

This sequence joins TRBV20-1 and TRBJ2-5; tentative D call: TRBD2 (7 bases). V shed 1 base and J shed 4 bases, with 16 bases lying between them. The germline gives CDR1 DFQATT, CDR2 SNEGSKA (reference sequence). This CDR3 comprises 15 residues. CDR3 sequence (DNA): TGCAGTGCTAGAGGGTACCGTCGGGGGGCAGAGACCCAGTACTTC. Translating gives CSARGYRRGAETQYF.

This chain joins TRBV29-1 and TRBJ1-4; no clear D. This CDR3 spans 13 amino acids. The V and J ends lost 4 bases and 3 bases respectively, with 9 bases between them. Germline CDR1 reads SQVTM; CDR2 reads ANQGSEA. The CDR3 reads CSVAGVPNEKLFF. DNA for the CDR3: TGCAGCGTTGCTGGGGTCCCTAATGAAAAACTGTTTTTT.

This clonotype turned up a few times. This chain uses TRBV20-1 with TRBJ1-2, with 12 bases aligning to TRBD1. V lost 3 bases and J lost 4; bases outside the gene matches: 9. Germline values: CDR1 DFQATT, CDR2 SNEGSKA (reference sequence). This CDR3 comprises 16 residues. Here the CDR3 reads CSASVRGTGGPYGYTF. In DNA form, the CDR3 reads TGCAGTGCTAGCGTTAGGGGGACAGGGGGCCCCTATGGCTACACCTTC.

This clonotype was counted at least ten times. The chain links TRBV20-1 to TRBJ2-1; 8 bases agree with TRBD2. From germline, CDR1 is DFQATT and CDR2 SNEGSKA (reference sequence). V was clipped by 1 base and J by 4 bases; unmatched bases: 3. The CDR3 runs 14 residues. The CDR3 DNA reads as TGCAGTGCTAGAGCCGGGGGGGGATACAATGAGCAGTTCTTC. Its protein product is CSARAGGGYNEQFF.

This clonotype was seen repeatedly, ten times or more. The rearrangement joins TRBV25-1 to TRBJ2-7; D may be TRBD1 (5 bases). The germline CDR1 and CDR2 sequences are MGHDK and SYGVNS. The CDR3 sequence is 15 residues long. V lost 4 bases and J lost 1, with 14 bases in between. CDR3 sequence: CASSAYMTASYEQYF. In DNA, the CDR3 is TGTGCCAGCAGTGCGTATATGACAGCTTCCTACGAGCAGTACTTC.

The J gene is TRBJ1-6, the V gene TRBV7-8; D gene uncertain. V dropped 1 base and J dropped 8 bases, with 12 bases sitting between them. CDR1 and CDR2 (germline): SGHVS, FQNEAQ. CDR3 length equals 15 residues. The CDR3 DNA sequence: TGTGCCAGCAGCTTAGGTGCTCATCCGGATTCACCCCTCCACTTT. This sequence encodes CASSLGAHPDSPLHF. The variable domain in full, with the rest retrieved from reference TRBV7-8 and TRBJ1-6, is GAGVSQSPRYKVAKRGQDVALRCDPISGHVSLFWYQQALGQGPEFLTYFQNEAQLDKSGLPSDRFFAERPEGSVSTLKIQRTQQEDSAVYLCASSLGAHPDSPLHFGNGTRLTVT.